This is a list of T cell receptor beta chains from one sample in a study of T cells in Graves' hyperthyroidism and ophthalmopathy. TCRdb used MiXCR to reprocess the multiplex PCR reads, holding one entry per CDR3 protein. Altogether 500,000 to 600,000 distinct CDR3 sequences are present, nearly 20% being singletons, with the ten largest covering over 45%. The sample was blood. Every receptor here comes from a man in his forties with Graves' ophthalmopathy. The conserved cysteine and the conserved F or W are not part of the CDR3 here. Fields, in order: CDR3 length, J gene, V gene, CDR3 protein.

15 TRBJ1-5 TRBV15 ATSRDLSRDRAPPQH
17 TRBJ1-4 TRBV11-2 ASSLDQVLKKATNEKLF
14 TRBJ1-2 TRBV20-1 SARDRKGPSYSGYT
14 TRBJ1-2 TRBV3-1 ASSQGQAIRGYGYT
14 TRBJ1-5 TRBV6-1 ASSEFEPGLGQPQH
11 TRBJ2-1 TRBV7-6 ASSREPEVGQF
12 TRBJ2-7 TRBV5-1 ASSLELSAYEQY
12 TRBJ1-2 TRBV2 ASLDRGRGYGYT
12 TRBJ2-2 TRBV7-2 ASGGLASPGELF
14 TRBJ1-5 TRBV12-3/TRBV12-4 ASTGFTGGPSQPQH
14 TRBJ2-7 TRBV28 ASSPLTASGSYEQY
13 TRBJ2-1 TRBV7-8 ASSPGQGARYEQF
11 TRBJ2-3 TRBV3-1 ASAPSSEDTQY
11 TRBJ1-2 TRBV29-1 SVEEGINYGYT
12 TRBJ2-2 TRBV5-1 ASQNRVGTGELF
11 TRBJ2-1 TRBV29-1 SGRGSSYNEQF
14 TRBJ2-5 TRBV9 ASSVAAGALQETQY
15 TRBJ2-3 TRBV6-2/TRBV6-3 ASSYFPGQSRTDTQY
13 TRBJ2-7 TRBV20-1 SAESTSGATYEQY
13 TRBJ2-5 TRBV7-3 ASSFRGGQQETQY
10 TRBJ1-2 TRBV29-1 SVDEAGIGYT
13 TRBJ1-5 TRBV18 ASSQTRNSNQPQH
12 TRBJ2-2 TRBV2 ASSEQTNTGELF
11 TRBJ2-7 TRBV29-1 SVGDYDTYEQY
12 TRBJ1-2 TRBV3-1 ASSPQGVNYGYT
13 TRBJ1-2 TRBV5-5 ASSLAEVMRYGYT
12 TRBJ2-5 TRBV5-1 ASSEGLGPETQY
13 TRBJ2-1 TRBV12-3/TRBV12-4 ASSFLGGVTNEQF
11 TRBJ2-7 TRBV11-2 ASSGGIAYEQY
12 TRBJ1-4 TRBV2 ASTLQGTNEKLF
12 TRBJ1-2 TRBV2 ASTVQGIGYGYT
13 TRBJ2-7 TRBV5-1 ASSPETGVSYEQY
13 TRBJ2-3 TRBV12-3/TRBV12-4 ASSGTGVDSDTQY
13 TRBJ2-1 TRBV6-6 ASSYGAGGTNEQF
14 TRBJ2-1 TRBV3-1 ASSQVTSGVYNEQF
13 TRBJ2-7 TRBV28 ASSLLGGNGGEQY
12 TRBJ2-7 TRBV7-2 ASSLGAGVYEQY
13 TRBJ1-1 TRBV6-4 ASSDPPPGATEAF
15 TRBJ1-2 TRBV9 ASSVSRGQEDSYGYT
11 TRBJ2-3 TRBV4-2 ASSQDRGDTQY
13 TRBJ2-2 TRBV13 ASSFRGSGTGELF